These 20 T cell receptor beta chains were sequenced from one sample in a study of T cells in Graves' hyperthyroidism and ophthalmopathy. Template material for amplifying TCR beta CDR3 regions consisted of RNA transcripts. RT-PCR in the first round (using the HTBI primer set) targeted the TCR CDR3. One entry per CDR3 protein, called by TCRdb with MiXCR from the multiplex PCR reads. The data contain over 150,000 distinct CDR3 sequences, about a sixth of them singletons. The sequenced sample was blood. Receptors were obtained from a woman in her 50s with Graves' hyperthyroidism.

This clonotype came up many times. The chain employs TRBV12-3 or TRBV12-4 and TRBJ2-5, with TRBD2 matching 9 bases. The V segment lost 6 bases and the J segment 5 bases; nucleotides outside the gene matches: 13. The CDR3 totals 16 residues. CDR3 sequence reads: CASSPRAAGGEETQYF. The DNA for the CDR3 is TGTGCCAGCAGCCCCAGGGCGGCGGGAGGGGAGGAGACCCAGTACTTC.

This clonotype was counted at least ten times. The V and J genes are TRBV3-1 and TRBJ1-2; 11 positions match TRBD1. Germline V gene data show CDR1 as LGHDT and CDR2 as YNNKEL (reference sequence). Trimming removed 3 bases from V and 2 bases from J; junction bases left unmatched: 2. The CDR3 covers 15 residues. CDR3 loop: CASSHGQGANYGYTF. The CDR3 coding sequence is TGTGCCAGCAGCCATGGACAGGGGGCAAACTATGGCTACACCTTC.

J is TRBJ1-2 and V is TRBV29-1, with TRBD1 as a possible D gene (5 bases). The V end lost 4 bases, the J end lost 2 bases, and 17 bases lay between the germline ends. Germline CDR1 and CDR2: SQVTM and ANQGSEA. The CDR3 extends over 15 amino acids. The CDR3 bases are TGCAGCGTTGGAGACGAGCCGGGGGTAAACTATGGCTACACCTTC. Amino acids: CSVGDEPGVNYGYTF.

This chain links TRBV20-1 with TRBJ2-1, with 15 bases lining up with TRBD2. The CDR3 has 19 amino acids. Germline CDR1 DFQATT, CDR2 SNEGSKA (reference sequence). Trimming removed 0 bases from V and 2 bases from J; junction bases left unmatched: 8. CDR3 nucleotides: TGCAGTGCTAGAGATTTAGGGACTAGCGGGAGGAGTCCCTACAATGAGCAGTTCTTC. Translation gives CSARDLGTSGRSPYNEQFF.

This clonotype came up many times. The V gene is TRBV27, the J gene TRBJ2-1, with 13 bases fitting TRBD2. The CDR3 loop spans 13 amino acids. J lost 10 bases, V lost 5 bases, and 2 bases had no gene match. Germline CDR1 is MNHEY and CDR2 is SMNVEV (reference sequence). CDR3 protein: CASSQLAGGEQFF. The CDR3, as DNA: TGTGCCAGCAGTCAACTAGCGGGAGGGGAGCAGTTCTTC.

CDR3 sequence: CASSVGGASSYNEQFF. In DNA form, the CDR3 reads TGTGCCAGCAGCGTAGGGGGAGCTAGCTCCTACAATGAGCAGTTCTTC. The chain joins TRBV9 to TRBJ2-1, with D possibly TRBD2 on 5 matching bases. Germline V gives CDR1 SGDLS, CDR2 YYNGEE. CDR3 size: 16 residues. V shed 0 bases and J shed 0 bases, with 10 bases lying between them.

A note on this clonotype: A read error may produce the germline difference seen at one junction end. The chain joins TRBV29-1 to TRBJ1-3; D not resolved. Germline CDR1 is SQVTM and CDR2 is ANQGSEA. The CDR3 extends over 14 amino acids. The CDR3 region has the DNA TGCAGCGTTGTTCCAGGCCGCTCTGGAAGCACCATATATTTT. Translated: CSVVPGRSGSTIYF.

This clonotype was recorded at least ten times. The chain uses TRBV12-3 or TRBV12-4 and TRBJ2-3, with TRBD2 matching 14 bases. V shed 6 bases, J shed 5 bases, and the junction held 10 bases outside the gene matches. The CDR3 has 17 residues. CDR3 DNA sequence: TGTGCCAGCAGGGCTCCAGGACTAGCGGGAGGTCAAGATACGCAGTATTTT. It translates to CASRAPGLAGGQDTQYF.

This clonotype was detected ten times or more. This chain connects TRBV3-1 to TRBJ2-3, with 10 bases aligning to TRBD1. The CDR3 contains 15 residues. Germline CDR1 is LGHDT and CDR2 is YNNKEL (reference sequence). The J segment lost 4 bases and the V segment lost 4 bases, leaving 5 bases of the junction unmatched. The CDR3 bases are TGTGCCAGCAGCCGCCGGGACAGGGGCGCAGATACGCAGTATTTT. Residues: CASSRRDRGADTQYF.

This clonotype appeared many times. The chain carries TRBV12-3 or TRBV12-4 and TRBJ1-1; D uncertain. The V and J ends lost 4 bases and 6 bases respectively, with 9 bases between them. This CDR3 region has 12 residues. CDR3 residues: CASSSASAEAFF. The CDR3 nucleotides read TGTGCCAGCAGTTCGGCCAGCGCTGAAGCTTTCTTT.

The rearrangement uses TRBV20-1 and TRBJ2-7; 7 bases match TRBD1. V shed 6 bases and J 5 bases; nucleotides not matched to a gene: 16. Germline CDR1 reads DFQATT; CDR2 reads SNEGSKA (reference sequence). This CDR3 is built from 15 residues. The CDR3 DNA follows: TGCAGTGCCACAAAAGGAGACAGGGACGTCCACGAGCAGTACTTC. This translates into CSATKGDRDVHEQYF.

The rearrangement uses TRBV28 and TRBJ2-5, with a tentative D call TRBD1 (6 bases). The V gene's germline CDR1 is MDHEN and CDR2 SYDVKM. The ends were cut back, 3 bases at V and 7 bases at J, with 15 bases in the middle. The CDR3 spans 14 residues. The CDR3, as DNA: TGTGCCAGCAGTTTCCCGACAGGTCCTGGGACCCAGTACTTC. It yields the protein CASSFPTGPGTQYF.

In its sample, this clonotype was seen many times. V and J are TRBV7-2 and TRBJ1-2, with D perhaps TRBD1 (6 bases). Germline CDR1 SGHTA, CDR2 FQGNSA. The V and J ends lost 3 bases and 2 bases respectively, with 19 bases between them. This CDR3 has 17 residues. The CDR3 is CASSFQPADSSNYGYTF. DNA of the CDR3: TGTGCCAGCAGCTTCCAACCTGCGGACAGTTCCAACTATGGCTACACCTTC. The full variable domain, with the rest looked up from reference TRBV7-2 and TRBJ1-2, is GAGVSQSPSNKVTEKGKDVELRCDPISGHTALYWYRQSLGQGLEFLIYFQGNSAPDKSGLPSDRFSAERTGGSVSTLTIQRTQQEDSAVYLCASSFQPADSSNYGYTFGSGTRLTVV.

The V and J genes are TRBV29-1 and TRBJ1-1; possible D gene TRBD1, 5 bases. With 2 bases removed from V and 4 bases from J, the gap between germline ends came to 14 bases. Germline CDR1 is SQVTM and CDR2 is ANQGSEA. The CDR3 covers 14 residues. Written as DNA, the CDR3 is TGCAGCGTTGAAAATGAACTGGGGGGCACTGAAGCTTTCTTT. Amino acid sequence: CSVENELGGTEAFF.

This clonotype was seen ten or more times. Written as DNA, the CDR3 is TGTGCCAGCCAACCTACCGGGACGGTATACGAGCAGTACTTC. It codes for CASQPTGTVYEQYF. V is TRBV2 and J is TRBJ2-7; either TRBD1 or TRBD2 may fit D (5 bases each). V was cut by 8 bases and J by 4 bases, with 18 bases left in between. This CDR3 contains 14 residues. Germline V gene data show CDR1 as SNHLY and CDR2 as FYNNEI. Filled out from reference TRBV2 and TRBJ2-7, the complete variable domain reads EPEVTQTPSHQVTQMGQEVILRCVPISNHLYFYWYRQILGQKVEFLVSFYNNEISEKSEIFDDQFSVERPDGSNFTLKIRSTKLEDSAMYFCASQPTGTVYEQYFGPGTRLTVT.

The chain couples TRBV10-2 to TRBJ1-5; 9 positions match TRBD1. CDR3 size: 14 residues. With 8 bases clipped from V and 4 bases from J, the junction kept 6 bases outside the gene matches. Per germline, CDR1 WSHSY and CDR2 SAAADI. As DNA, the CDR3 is TGCGCCAGCCTACAGACAGGGGGAAATCAGCCCCAGCATTTT. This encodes CASLQTGGNQPQHF.

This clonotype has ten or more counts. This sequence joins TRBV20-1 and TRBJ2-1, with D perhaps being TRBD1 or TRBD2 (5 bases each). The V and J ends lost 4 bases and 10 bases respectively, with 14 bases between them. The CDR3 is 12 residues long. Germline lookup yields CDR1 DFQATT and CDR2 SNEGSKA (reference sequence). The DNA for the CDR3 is TGCAGTGCTAAATTAGTCGGGGCAGAGCAGTTCTTC. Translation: CSAKLVGAEQFF.

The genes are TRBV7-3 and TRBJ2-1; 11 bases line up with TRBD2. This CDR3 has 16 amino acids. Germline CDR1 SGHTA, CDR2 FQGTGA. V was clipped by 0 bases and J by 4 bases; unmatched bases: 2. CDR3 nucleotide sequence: TGTGCCAGCAGCTTAACTATAGCGGGAGGGTACAATGAGCAGTTCTTC. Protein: CASSLTIAGGYNEQFF.

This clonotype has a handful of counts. The chain's CDR3 is CASSLDRTAEAFF. Written as DNA, the CDR3 is TGTGCCAGCAGCTTAGATAGGACAGCAGAAGCTTTCTTT. The chain carries TRBV11-2 and TRBJ1-1; possibly TRBD1 for D (6 bases). The germline V gene has CDR1 SGHAT and CDR2 FQNNGV. The CDR3 is 13 amino acids. The V gene lost 0 bases and the J gene lost 8 bases, with 10 bases spanning the gap.

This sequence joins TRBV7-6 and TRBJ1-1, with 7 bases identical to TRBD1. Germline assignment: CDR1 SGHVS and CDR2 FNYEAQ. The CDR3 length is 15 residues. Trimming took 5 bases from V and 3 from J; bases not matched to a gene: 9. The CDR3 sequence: CASSPHHRGDTEAFF. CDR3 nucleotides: TGTGCCAGCAGCCCTCACCACAGGGGAGACACTGAAGCTTTCTTT.